This is a list of T cell receptor beta chains from one sample in a study of human T cells and chemical hapten exposure. One entry per CDR3 protein, called by TCRdb with MiXCR from the RACE reads. The sample consists of 95,000 to 150,000 distinct CDR3 sequences, roughly an eighth of them appearing once. The sequenced sample was whole blood, obtained in connection with sensitization to the hapten diphenylcyclopropenone (DPC). These receptors all come from a man between 18 and 35 years old with alopecia areata. Some clones in this sample may be carry-over from other donors' samples. Each CDR3 is given with its conserved first and last residue. A D gene is named only where the DNA matches it firmly. The listing skips clone size in some rows; elsewhere it reads once, few, many or a size class.

cdr3_nt cdr3_aa clone_size d_call cdr3_length j_call v_call
TGTGCCAGCAGTGACCCTCCCTACAATGAGCAGTTCTTC CASSDPPYNEQFF many . 13 TRBJ2-1 TRBV2
TGTGCCAGCAGTTTATACCCCGTGGTAGGGGGAGTGACCCAGTACTTC CASSLYPVVGGVTQYF . . 16 TRBJ2-5 TRBV27
TGCAGTGCTAGGCCAAGGGGCCCTGAAGCTTTCTTT CSARPRGPEAFF few . 12 TRBJ1-1 TRBV20-1
TGTGCCATCAGGGCGGGACAGGGGAACACTGAAGCTTTCTTT CAIRAGQGNTEAFF . TRBD1 14 TRBJ1-1 TRBV10-3
TGTGCCGCCGGGGACGGCTCCTACGAGCAGTACTTC CAAGDGSYEQYF . . 12 TRBJ2-7 TRBV24-1
TGTGCCAGCGGAGCCTGGGACAAAAACCACGAGCAGTACTTC CASGAWDKNHEQYF few . 14 TRBJ2-7 TRBV5-6
TGTGCCAGCAGCAGCACTAGCGGGGGTTCCTACAATGAGCAGTTCTTC CASSSTSGGSYNEQFF few TRBD2 16 TRBJ2-1 TRBV5-5
TGTGCCAGCAGTCCGCGGCCGGGACAAGATAGCAATCAGCCCCAGCATTTT CASSPRPGQDSNQPQHF few . 17 TRBJ1-5 TRBV7-6
TGTGCCAGCAGCTTCTCCACCAAGACTTCCGGGACTAGCGGCCAAGAGACCCAGTACTTC CASSFSTKTSGTSGQETQYF few TRBD2 20 TRBJ2-5 TRBV7-9
TGTGCCAGCAGCTTAGTTTCCACCGGGGGCACTGAAGCTTTCTTT CASSLVSTGGTEAFF few . 15 TRBJ1-1 TRBV7-6
TGTGCCATCAGTCCGGGTGTGGGTGCTACTAATGAAAAACTGTTTTTT CAISPGVGATNEKLFF few . 16 TRBJ1-4 TRBV10-3
TGCGCCAGCAGCCACGAGACCCATAGCTCCTATAATTCACCCCTCCACTTT CASSHETHSSYNSPLHF few . 17 TRBJ1-6 TRBV4-3
TGTGCCACCAGCAGAGATCTGGCCAGGGCGTACGAGCAGTACTTC CATSRDLARAYEQYF few . 15 TRBJ2-7 TRBV15
TGCGCCAGCAGTCTTTCTCTGACAGGTAGCTCCTACAATGAGCAGTTCTTC CASSLSLTGSSYNEQFF many . 17 TRBJ2-1 TRBV5-1
TGCAGCGTTGCAGCCCGAGGGCAGAACACTGAAGCTTTCTTT CSVAARGQNTEAFF few . 14 TRBJ1-1 TRBV29-1
TGCAGTGCTAGAGGGATGTCGGGACAGCGAGACTATGGCTACACCTTC CSARGMSGQRDYGYTF . TRBD1 16 TRBJ1-2 TRBV20-1
TGTGCCAGCAGCCAAGCCGGGGTCGGCACTGAAGCTTTCTTT CASSQAGVGTEAFF once . 14 TRBJ1-1 TRBV4-2
TGTGCCAGCAGGGCTCGCGGGGGCCGCGGGGCCAACGTCCTGACTTTC CASRARGGRGANVLTF . . 16 TRBJ2-6 TRBV6-2/TRBV6-3
TGTGCCAGCAGCTTAATGGACGGCTACTACTGGACCCAGTACTTC CASSLMDGYYWTQYF few . 15 TRBJ2-5 TRBV11-2
TGTGCCAGCATCCTGGGGGGGTCCAGCTCCTACGAGCAGTACTTC CASILGGSSSYEQYF few TRBD2 15 TRBJ2-7 TRBV28
TGTGCCAGCAGCTTAGCCCAGGGACTCTCCTACGAGCAGTACTTC CASSLAQGLSYEQYF many . 15 TRBJ2-7 TRBV7-9
TGTGCCAGCAGCTTGGAAGCCAGCCTGACCTACGAGCAGTACTTC CASSLEASLTYEQYF few . 15 TRBJ2-7 TRBV5-5
TGTGCCAGCAGCCCCCACGGACAGGGGGCCACTGAAGCTTTCTTT CASSPHGQGATEAFF many TRBD1 15 TRBJ1-1 TRBV7-3
TGCAGCGCGAAGGGGTTGGCCACTGAAGCTTTCTTT CSAKGLATEAFF . . 12 TRBJ1-1 TRBV29-1
TGTGCCAGCAGCCGGGACCGCCGCGATTTGGCCCAGTACTTC CASSRDRRDLAQYF once . 14 TRBJ2-5 TRBV7-2
TGTGCCAGCAGCCTAACCACAGCCTCAGATACGCAGTATTTT CASSLTTASDTQYF many . 14 TRBJ2-3 TRBV7-8
TGTGCCAGCAGTTTAATAGGGTCCGCTAATGAAAAACTGTTTTTT CASSLIGSANEKLFF . . 15 TRBJ1-4 TRBV28
TGCAGCCTCGAGGGCGGGTACACAGATACGCAGTATTTT CSLEGGYTDTQYF . . 13 TRBJ2-3 TRBV29-1
TGCGCCAGCAGCCAAGATTACTCTCTCACAGGGTTCTATGGCTACACCTTC CASSQDYSLTGFYGYTF few . 17 TRBJ1-2 TRBV4-3
TGTGCCAGCAGCCAAGTCGGCGCCACTGAAGCTTTCTTT CASSQVGATEAFF . . 13 TRBJ1-1 TRBV4-2
TGTGCCAGCAGTACCACAGGGGGTAATGAAAAACTGTTTTTT CASSTTGGNEKLFF few TRBD1 14 TRBJ1-4 TRBV6-6
TGCGCCAGCAGCCAAGTCTTCCAGCGGGGCGGCGGGGAGCTGTTTTTT CASSQVFQRGGGELFF few TRBD2 16 TRBJ2-2 TRBV4-1
TGCAGCGCTGGACACATGAACACTGAAGCTTTCTTT CSAGHMNTEAFF few . 12 TRBJ1-1 TRBV29-1
TGTGCCAGCAGCTCATGGCCCTGGGGCCAATACAATGAGCAGTTCTTC CASSSWPWGQYNEQFF few . 16 TRBJ2-1 TRBV11-2
TGTGCCAGCAGCTCCAGGCAAAGCTCCTACAATGAGCAGTTCTTC CASSSRQSSYNEQFF few . 15 TRBJ2-1 TRBV7-9
TGTGCCAGCAGACAGGGGGGTAACTACGAGCAGTACTTC CASRQGGNYEQYF many TRBD1 13 TRBJ2-7 TRBV2
TGTGCCAGCACCCCGGGCCGAGGACAGCCCCAGCATTTT CASTPGRGQPQHF . . 13 TRBJ1-5 TRBV2
TGCGCCAGCAGCTTACCGGACAGGGGAGATACGCAGTATTTT CASSLPDRGDTQYF few TRBD1 14 TRBJ2-3 TRBV5-1
TGTGCCAGCAGTTGGGACCGCTCTGGAAACACCATATATTTT CASSWDRSGNTIYF . . 14 TRBJ1-3 TRBV6-2/TRBV6-3
TGCAGTGCGAGGGCCGGGACAGGGAGAAACTACGAGCAGTACTTC CSARAGTGRNYEQYF . TRBD1 15 TRBJ2-7 TRBV20-1
TGCAGTGCTAGAGATAGATTCCGGGGGCGCTTCACTGAAGCTTTCTTT CSARDRFRGRFTEAFF few . 16 TRBJ1-1 TRBV20-1
TGCGCCAGCAGAAGGGACACTTCGTCAACAGATACGCAGTATTTT CASRRDTSSTDTQYF . . 15 TRBJ2-3 TRBV10-2
TGTGCCAGCAGTAGTAACAGGGGGACGATAAACCAAGAGACCCAGTACTTC CASSSNRGTINQETQYF . TRBD1 17 TRBJ2-5 TRBV28
TGTGCCAGCAGCAGGCTTGGCGGGGGAGATATTGACAATGAGCAGTTCTTC CASSRLGGGDIDNEQFF many TRBD2 17 TRBJ2-1 TRBV7-3
TGTGCCGACGGACTAGCTGGGACAGATACGCAGTATTTT CADGLAGTDTQYF . . 13 TRBJ2-3 TRBV21-1
TGTGCCAGCAGCTTAGCCCAACTAGACTATGGCTACACCTTC CASSLAQLDYGYTF . . 14 TRBJ1-2 TRBV7-2
TGTGCCAGCAGCGAAACGGGGGGACAGAATTCACCCCTCCACTTT CASSETGGQNSPLHF . TRBD1 15 TRBJ1-6 TRBV7-6
TGTGCCAGCAGCGAGAGCGGGACAGATCTTAACTATGGCTACACCTTC CASSESGTDLNYGYTF few TRBD1 16 TRBJ1-2 TRBV7-8
TGCAGTGCCTCTAATACCGGGGGGCGGGACAATCAGCCCCAGCATTTT CSASNTGGRDNQPQHF . . 16 TRBJ1-5 TRBV20-1
TGTGCCAGCAGTTCCGCGAGACAGGCTGCGCAGTTCTTC CASSSARQAAQFF . . 13 TRBJ2-1 TRBV12-3/TRBV12-4
TGCAGTGCCACCACGGGGGAAGAGATGACAGATACGCAGTATTTT CSATTGEEMTDTQYF many . 15 TRBJ2-3 TRBV20-1
TGTGCCAGCAGTTGGGGGACCGGGGAGCTGTTTTTT CASSWGTGELFF many . 12 TRBJ2-2 TRBV12-3/TRBV12-4
TGTGCCAGCAGTTCGGGTAATAATTCACCCCTCCACTTT CASSSGNNSPLHF few . 13 TRBJ1-6 TRBV28